This entry describes one TCR beta chain. Its antigen remains unknown. Repertoires were generated with immunoSEQ multiplex PCR, while TCRdb's copy carries only in-frame clones and drops some. The sample contains 15,000 to 20,000 clones, around nine tenths of which appear only once. This record belongs to a study of immune evolution from preneoplasia to lung adenocarcinoma. For the study at large: HLA loss of heterozygosity: over 5.5% AIS, about 15% MIA, over 25% ADC, none AAH. General study findings and limits: T cell clonality was higher in KRAS-mutant than EGFR-mutant or wild-type nodules. Top clone frequencies peaked in normal lung, apparently declining through invasive adenocarcinoma.

The CDR3 spans 14 residues. The germline V gene encodes CDR1 PRHDT and CDR2 FYEKMQ (reference sequence). V lost 5 bases to trimming and J lost 2 bases, with 13 bases between them. The origin of this receptor is a person aged 65 to 85 with invasive lung adenocarcinoma. The sequencing input was FFPE invasive lung adenocarcinoma tissue. The gene calls are TRBV13 and TRBJ2-7; a weak D match, TRBD2 (6 bases). Here the CDR3 reads CASSPWSGAYEQYF. As DNA, the CDR3 is TGTGCCAGCAGCCCTTGGTCGGGGGCCTACGAGCAGTACTTC.